Below, 14 T cell receptor beta chains from the same sample are listed, as sequenced in a study of shared clonotypes between healthy human individuals. Sequencing used immunoSEQ multiplex PCR; TCRdb keeps in-frame clones, though not all of them. The sample includes roughly 500,000 clones, less than 96% seen only once; the top ten take about 0.064%. The sequencing sample was made of naive CD4+ T cells sorted from blood. Subset of the sample: CD45RA+ positively selected. These TCRs come from a woman aged 25 to 39 in good health.

The rearrangement joins TRBV2 to TRBJ1-3; D unclear. Germline CDR1 reads SNHLY; CDR2 reads FYNNEI. V lost 3 bases, J lost 8 bases, and 8 bases lay in between. The CDR3 loop spans 12 amino acids. CDR3 residues: CASSDRLYTIYF. In nucleotides, the CDR3 is TGTGCCAGCAGTGACAGGTTGTACACCATATATTTT.

The chain couples TRBV5-1 to TRBJ2-7, with no clear D. CDR1 and CDR2 (germline): SGHRS, YFSETQ. The V end lost 5 bases, the J end lost 0 bases, and 6 bases lay between the germline ends. The CDR3 is 12 residues long. CDR3 amino acids: CASRWDSYEQYF. The CDR3 DNA is TGCGCCAGCAGGTGGGACTCCTACGAGCAGTACTTC.

V and J are TRBV9 and TRBJ2-5; D possibly uses TRBD1 or TRBD2 (5 bases each). The V gene lost 7 bases and the J gene lost 4 bases, with 23 bases spanning the gap. This CDR3 contains 16 residues. Germline-derived CDR1 and CDR2 are SGDLS and YYNGEE. In DNA, the CDR3 is TGTGCCAGCCCCAAACGTCTCGTTCGTGGGGGAGAGACCCAGTACTTC. This sequence encodes CASPKRLVRGGETQYF. The whole variable domain, filled in from reference TRBV9 and TRBJ2-5, reads DSGVTQTPKHLITATGQRVTLRCSPRSGDLSVYWYQQSLDQGLQFLIQYYNGEERAKGNILERFSAQQFPDLHSELNLSSLELGDSALYFCASPKRLVRGGETQYFGPGTRLLVL.

This clone was counted a single time. V and J are TRBV19 and TRBJ2-2, with D perhaps matching TRBD2 (6 bases). The germline CDR1 and CDR2 sequences are LNHDA and SQIVND (reference sequence). V was shortened by 3 bases and J by 8 bases, with 19 bases between the two germline ends. The length of the CDR3 is 16 residues. This chain's CDR3 is CASSIVAGRPMGELFF. In DNA, the CDR3 is TGTGCCAGTAGTATTGTCGCGGGACGACCTATGGGGGAGCTGTTTTTT.

The chain is built from TRBV6-5 and TRBJ1-5, with D unresolved. The CDR3 loop spans 14 amino acids. Germline V lookup: CDR1 MNHEY, CDR2 SVGAGI. The ends were cut back, 6 bases at V and 5 bases at J, with 14 bases in the middle. The CDR3 region is CASRSRGIDQPQHF. The CDR3 DNA is TGTGCCAGCAGATCACGGGGAATAGATCAGCCCCAGCATTTT.

V is TRBV18 and J is TRBJ2-5, with no clear D. The DNA end is a closer match to TRBJ2-7, so the J assignment may be wrong. Germline CDR1 and CDR2: KGHSH and LQKENI. This CDR3 contains 14 residues. Here the CDR3 reads CASSLNRLEGEQYF. The CDR3 coding sequence is TGTGCCAGCTCACTAAATAGGCTGGAAGGCGAGCAGTACTTC.

This chain joins TRBV5-4 and TRBJ2-1, with 12 bases lining up with TRBD2. Germline-derived CDR1 and CDR2 are SGHNT and YYREEE (reference sequence). V lost 4 bases and J lost 6; bases outside the gene matches: 8. The CDR3 has 16 residues. For the CDR3, the DNA is TGTGCCAGCAGCGGACTAGGACTAGCGGGGCCCAATGAGCAGTTCTTC. Translated, it gives CASSGLGLAGPNEQFF. Combining the CDR3 with reference TRBV5-4 and TRBJ2-1 gives the whole variable domain ETGVTQSPTHLIKTRGQQVTLRCSSQSGHNTVSWYQQALGQGPQFIFQYYREEENGRGNFPPRFSGLQFPNYSSELNVNALELDDSALYLCASSGLGLAGPNEQFFGPGTRLTVL.

The chain combines TRBV27 with TRBJ2-7; TRBD1 might be the D (6 bases). The germline CDR1 and CDR2 sequences are MNHEY and SMNVEV (reference sequence). V was pared by 6 bases and J by 7 bases, with 13 bases between. The CDR3 contains 12 residues. The CDR3 spells CASSNTGIEQYF. In nucleotides, the CDR3 is TGTGCCAGCAGCAACACAGGGATTGAGCAGTACTTC.

The genes are TRBV7-9 and TRBJ1-4, with 7 bases fitting TRBD1. Losses at the gene ends were 0 bases for V and 3 bases for J; bases not matched to a gene: 10. Germline V CDR1 and CDR2: SEHNR, FQNEAQ (reference sequence). CDR3 length: 18 amino acids. The CDR3 sequence is CASSLARSRDRANEKLFF. Here the CDR3 DNA reads TGTGCCAGCAGCTTAGCGCGTTCAAGAGACAGGGCTAATGAAAAACTGTTTTTT.

The chain uses TRBV7-9 and TRBJ1-2, with D hard to call. CDR3 length: 12 residues. The germline gives CDR1 SEHNR, CDR2 FQNEAQ (reference sequence). V lost 2 bases and J lost 6, with 7 bases in between. In DNA form, the CDR3 reads TGTGCCAGCAGCTTAAATGCTAATGGCTACACCTTC. It yields the protein CASSLNANGYTF. The full variable domain, rest sourced from reference TRBV7-9 and TRBJ1-2, is DTGVSQNPRHKITKRGQNVTFRCDPISEHNRLYWYRQTLGQGPEFLTYFQNEAQLEKSRLLSDRFSAERPKGSFSTLEIQRTEQGDSAMYLCASSLNANGYTFGSGTRLTVV.

The chain employs TRBV18 and TRBJ1-1; no definite D call. CDR3 length equals 13 residues. The ends were cut back, 3 bases at V and 4 bases at J, with 9 bases in the middle. The germline V gene encodes CDR1 KGHSH and CDR2 LQKENI. CDR3 protein: CASSPTAGTEAFF. CDR3 DNA: TGTGCCAGCTCACCCACGGCGGGCACTGAAGCTTTCTTT.

The chain uses TRBV5-5 and TRBJ2-2; D is unresolved. CDR3 size: 16 residues. Per germline, CDR1 SGHKS and CDR2 YYEKEE (reference sequence). V lost 1 base to trimming and J lost 1 base, with 11 bases between them. CDR3 nucleotides: TGTGCCAGCAGCTTGTCTCCGGTATTGAACACCGGGGAGCTGTTTTTT. Protein product: CASSLSPVLNTGELFF.

The rearrangement joins TRBV7-8 to TRBJ1-4, with D possibly TRBD1 on 6 matching bases. This CDR3 is 14 amino acids long. Germline V CDR1 and CDR2: SGHVS, FQNEAQ. V lost 2 bases to trimming and J lost 8 bases, with 12 bases between them. The CDR3 DNA sequence: TGTGCCAGCAGCTTAAACAGGGCGCGGGAAAAACTGTTTTTT. This codes for CASSLNRAREKLFF.

The genes are TRBV4-1 and TRBJ1-1; 7 bases map to TRBD1. CDR3 length: 16 amino acids. Germline CDR1 reads MGHRA; CDR2 reads YSYEKL. V lost 4 bases to trimming and J lost 4 bases; unmatched junction nucleotides: 12. CDR3 nucleotides: TGCGCCAGCAGCCGCAAGGTGGGACAGACTCGCACTGAAGCTTTCTTT. Translated, it gives CASSRKVGQTRTEAFF.